These T cell receptor beta chains were read from a single sample in a study of shared clonotypes between healthy human individuals. TCRdb's table, derived via immunoSEQ multiplex PCR, lists solely in-frame clones and lacks some. The sample holds roughly 410,000 clones; approximately 96% are singletons and the top ten take more than 0.3%. The sequenced material came from memory CD8+ T cells sorted from blood. The receptors were gathered from a man younger than 40 in good health. CDR3s include the opening cysteine and the closing phenylalanine or tryptophan. The D gene is left open where the match is weak. Clone size is shown for a subset of rows, as once, few, many or a class of expanded clone.

V gene: TRBV28
clone size: NA
J gene: TRBJ2-5
CDR3 length: 13
D gene: NA
CDR3 protein: CASGRPVQVAQYF
CDR3 DNA: TGTGCCAGCGGCCGTCCCGTACAAGTGGCCCAGTACTTC

V gene: TRBV28
clone size: once
J gene: TRBJ2-3
CDR3 length: 15
D gene: TRBD2
CDR3 protein: CASSFPGGPKDTQYF
CDR3 DNA: TGTGCCAGCAGTTTCCCGGGGGGGCCCAAAGATACGCAGTATTTT

V gene: TRBV7-2
clone size: NA
J gene: TRBJ2-1
CDR3 length: 11
D gene: NA
CDR3 protein: CASSSLNEQFF
CDR3 DNA: TGTGCCAGCAGCTCCCTCAATGAGCAGTTCTTC

V gene: TRBV30
clone size: NA
J gene: TRBJ1-5
CDR3 length: 14
D gene: NA
CDR3 protein: CAWSRGTSNQPQHF
CDR3 DNA: TGTGCCTGGAGTAGGGGGACGTCCAATCAGCCCCAGCATTTT

V gene: TRBV11-2
clone size: NA
J gene: TRBJ2-1
CDR3 length: 15
D gene: NA
CDR3 protein: CASSLEAGAYNEQFF
CDR3 DNA: TGTGCCAGCAGCTTAGAAGCTGGCGCCTACAATGAGCAGTTCTTC

V gene: TRBV11-2
clone size: NA
J gene: TRBJ2-7
CDR3 length: 12
D gene: NA
CDR3 protein: CASSLLSYEQYF
CDR3 DNA: TGTGCCAGCAGCTTACTGTCGTACGAGCAGTACTTC

V gene: TRBV5-1
clone size: NA
J gene: TRBJ2-3
CDR3 length: 15
D gene: TRBD2
CDR3 protein: CASQRTSGSTDTQYF
CDR3 DNA: TGCGCCAGCCAAAGGACTAGCGGGAGCACAGATACGCAGTATTTT

V gene: TRBV11-1
clone size: NA
J gene: TRBJ2-3
CDR3 length: 13
D gene: NA
CDR3 protein: CASSLGAADTQYF
CDR3 DNA: TGTGCCAGCAGCTTGGGGGCCGCAGATACGCAGTATTTT

V gene: TRBV9
clone size: NA
J gene: TRBJ2-1
CDR3 length: 16
D gene: TRBD2
CDR3 protein: CASSVVGTSGYNEQFF
CDR3 DNA: TGTGCCAGCAGCGTAGTAGGGACTAGTGGCTACAATGAGCAGTTCTTC

V gene: TRBV9
clone size: NA
J gene: TRBJ2-7
CDR3 length: 15
D gene: TRBD2
CDR3 protein: CASSVGNSGRNEQYF
CDR3 DNA: TGTGCCAGCAGCGTAGGGAATAGCGGGAGAAATGAGCAGTACTTC

V gene: TRBV19
clone size: NA
J gene: TRBJ1-3
CDR3 length: 13
D gene: NA
CDR3 protein: CASHVLTGNTIYF
CDR3 DNA: TGTGCCAGCCATGTGCTGACTGGAAACACCATATATTTT

V gene: TRBV27
clone size: NA
J gene: TRBJ2-6
CDR3 length: 17
D gene: TRBD1
CDR3 protein: CASSLPGQGAEANVLTF
CDR3 DNA: TGTGCCAGCAGTTTGCCGGGACAGGGGGCGGAAGCCAACGTCCTGACTTTC

V gene: TRBV7-9
clone size: NA
J gene: TRBJ1-4
CDR3 length: 16
D gene: NA
CDR3 protein: CASSFFASATNEKLFF
CDR3 DNA: TGTGCCAGCAGCTTCTTTGCATCAGCAACTAATGAAAAACTGTTTTTT

V gene: TRBV21-1
clone size: once
J gene: TRBJ2-1
CDR3 length: 17
D gene: NA
CDR3 protein: CASSETSTLAGANEQFF
CDR3 DNA: TGTGCCAGCAGCGAAACGTCAACCTTAGCGGGGGCAAATGAGCAGTTCTTC

V gene: TRBV28
clone size: NA
J gene: TRBJ1-1
CDR3 length: 15
D gene: TRBD1
CDR3 protein: CASSPRDRLNTEAFF
CDR3 DNA: TGTGCCAGCAGTCCCCGGGACAGGTTGAACACTGAAGCTTTCTTT

V gene: TRBV7-2
clone size: NA
J gene: TRBJ1-5
CDR3 length: 15
D gene: NA
CDR3 protein: CASSLDRGNNQPQHF
CDR3 DNA: TGTGCCAGCAGCTTAGATCGAGGCAACAATCAGCCCCAGCATTTT

V gene: TRBV20-1
clone size: NA
J gene: TRBJ1-2
CDR3 length: 11
D gene: NA
CDR3 protein: CSAYPFYGYTF
CDR3 DNA: TGCAGCGCTTACCCGTTCTATGGCTACACCTTC

V gene: TRBV7-6
clone size: NA
J gene: TRBJ1-5
CDR3 length: 13
D gene: NA
CDR3 protein: CASSLRRGQPQHF
CDR3 DNA: TGTGCCAGCAGCTTACGGCGGGGTCAGCCCCAGCATTTT

V gene: TRBV9
clone size: NA
J gene: TRBJ2-2
CDR3 length: 13
D gene: NA
CDR3 protein: CASSVVSTGELFF
CDR3 DNA: TGTGCCAGCAGCGTAGTTAGCACCGGGGAGCTGTTTTTT

V gene: TRBV7-9
clone size: NA
J gene: TRBJ2-5
CDR3 length: 15
D gene: NA
CDR3 protein: CASSFFVQGRETQYF
CDR3 DNA: TGTGCCAGCAGCTTTTTTGTCCAGGGGAGAGAGACCCAGTACTTC

V gene: TRBV7-2
clone size: NA
J gene: TRBJ1-4
CDR3 length: 15
D gene: TRBD1
CDR3 protein: CASSPEGRGDEKLFF
CDR3 DNA: TGTGCCAGCAGCCCCGAAGGCAGGGGGGATGAAAAACTGTTTTTT

V gene: TRBV23-1
clone size: NA
J gene: TRBJ1-4
CDR3 length: 16
D gene: NA
CDR3 protein: CASSLFPQDPNEKLFF
CDR3 DNA: TGCGCCAGCAGTCTCTTTCCCCAGGACCCTAATGAAAAACTGTTTTTT

V gene: TRBV4-2
clone size: NA
J gene: TRBJ2-3
CDR3 length: 16
D gene: NA
CDR3 protein: CASSQGIRESTDTQYF
CDR3 DNA: TGTGCCAGCAGCCAAGGTATCCGGGAGAGCACAGATACGCAGTATTTT

V gene: TRBV29-1
clone size: once
J gene: TRBJ2-7
CDR3 length: 13
D gene: TRBD1
CDR3 protein: CGQGSPDGYEQYF
CDR3 DNA: TGCGGACAGGGATCCCCCGATGGATACGAGCAGTACTTC

V gene: TRBV30
clone size: NA
J gene: TRBJ2-3
CDR3 length: 11
D gene: NA
CDR3 protein: CAWSRGYTQYF
CDR3 DNA: TGTGCCTGGAGTCGGGGGTATACGCAGTATTTT

V gene: TRBV29-1
clone size: NA
J gene: TRBJ2-4
CDR3 length: 14
D gene: TRBD2
CDR3 protein: CSVLRGGAKNIQYF
CDR3 DNA: TGCAGCGTTTTGCGGGGGGGAGCCAAAAACATTCAGTACTTC

V gene: TRBV5-8
clone size: once
J gene: TRBJ1-2
CDR3 length: 13
D gene: NA
CDR3 protein: CASSLVVNYGYTF
CDR3 DNA: TGTGCCAGCAGCTTGGTCGTTAACTATGGCTACACCTTC

V gene: TRBV7-3
clone size: NA
J gene: TRBJ2-3
CDR3 length: 15
D gene: NA
CDR3 protein: CASRLTGSSTDTQYF
CDR3 DNA: TGTGCCAGCAGGCTTACAGGGTCTAGCACAGATACGCAGTATTTT

V gene: TRBV18
clone size: NA
J gene: TRBJ2-3
CDR3 length: 14
D gene: NA
CDR3 protein: CASSPLLSTDTQYF
CDR3 DNA: TGTGCCAGCTCACCACTTCTTAGCACAGATACGCAGTATTTT

V gene: TRBV12-2
clone size: NA
J gene: TRBJ1-1
CDR3 length: 15
D gene: NA
CDR3 protein: CASRSRAGLRTEAFF
CDR3 DNA: TGTGCAAGTCGCTCCCGTGCGGGGCTTCGAACTGAAGCTTTCTTT

V gene: TRBV30
clone size: NA
J gene: TRBJ2-1
CDR3 length: 13
D gene: TRBD2
CDR3 protein: CAWRGLAGNEQFF
CDR3 DNA: TGTGCCTGGAGGGGACTAGCGGGGAATGAGCAGTTCTTC